What follows are 23 T cell receptor beta chains derived from one specimen sequenced in a study of T cell repertoires in cytomegalovirus infection. TCRdb redid the calling of the reads with MiXCR, one entry per CDR3 protein. The sample consists of hundreds of thousands of distinct CDR3 sequences, roughly a quarter of them appearing once. The sample consisted of CD8+ T cells from PBMCs. The receptor source for this set is a human donor in good health (CMV status not recorded). Some clones in this sample may be carry-over from other donors' samples.

The chain has TRBV13 and TRBJ2-5; D gene unclear. V was shortened by 4 bases and J by 5 bases, with 11 bases between the two germline ends. Germline CDR1 reads PRHDT; CDR2 reads FYEKMQ (reference sequence). CDR3 length: 13 amino acids. CDR3 in amino acids: CASSSTLRETQYF. The CDR3 bases are TGTGCCAGCAGCTCGACCCTACGTGAGACCCAGTACTTC.

This clonotype was counted only a few times. The V gene is TRBV6-5, the J gene TRBJ2-7; TRBD2 is a possible D gene (6 bases). CDR3 length equals 14 residues. The germline V gene has CDR1 MNHEY and CDR2 SVGAGI. V shed 0 bases and J shed 5 bases, with 11 bases lying between them. The CDR3 bases are TGTGCCAGCAGTTACTCTGGGGGGTCCAACGAGCAGTACTTC. It codes for CASSYSGGSNEQYF.

The chain uses TRBV10-2 and TRBJ1-2; D is unclear. Germline loops: CDR1 WSHSY, CDR2 SAAADI. Trimming shortened V by 5 bases and J by 4 bases, and 8 bases separated the two germline ends. This CDR3 contains 12 residues. Here the CDR3 DNA reads TGCGCCAGCAGTCCGGTGGCCTATGGCTACACCTTC. Amino acids: CASSPVAYGYTF.

The V call is TRBV28, the J call TRBJ1-6; D gene ambiguous. The germline CDR1 and CDR2 sequences are MDHEN and SYDVKM. V lost 3 bases and J 0 bases, leaving 3 bases between the germline ends. The CDR3 is 14 amino acids. The CDR3 loop reads CASSFYSYNSPLHF. DNA of the CDR3: TGTGCCAGCAGTTTTTACTCCTATAATTCACCCCTCCACTTT.

The chain employs TRBV5-6 and TRBJ2-1; TRBD2 agrees at 13 bases. CDR3 size: 17 residues. V trimming: 4 bases; J trimming: 12 bases; junction bases outside the gene matches: 16. Germline CDR1 reads SGHDT; CDR2 reads YYEEEE. This CDR3 is CASSPSSTSGGTIGQFF. The CDR3 nucleotides read TGTGCCAGCAGCCCTTCCTCGACTAGCGGGGGGACCATTGGGCAGTTCTTC.

This clonotype was seen at least ten times. The genes are TRBV7-6 and TRBJ2-3, with 12 bases fitting TRBD2. The ends lost 6 bases at V and 4 bases at J; junction bases unmatched: 5. Germline V gene data show CDR1 as SGHVS and CDR2 as FNYEAQ. This CDR3 is built from 15 residues. CDR3 in amino acids: CASRRLAGVADTQYF. The CDR3 DNA sequence: TGTGCCAGCAGGCGACTAGCGGGGGTGGCAGATACGCAGTATTTT.

With regard to this clonotype: One end of the junction varies from germline; a read error may be responsible. The chain uses TRBV6-1 and TRBJ1-2, with D perhaps TRBD1 (6 bases). Germline V lookup: CDR1 MNHNS, CDR2 SASEGT. The CDR3 is 16 residues long. The chain's CDR3 is CASSNWTAPTNYGYIF. The CDR3 DNA sequence: TGTGCCAGCAGTAATTGGACAGCACCAACTAACTATGGCTACATCTTC.

This clonotype occurred many times. The chain links TRBV28 to TRBJ2-6; TRBD2 aligns across 9 bases. Unmatched junction bases numbered 15, after V lost 6 bases and J lost 0 bases. Looked up from germline, CDR1 is MDHEN and CDR2 is SYDVKM. The CDR3 loop spans 20 amino acids. The CDR3, as DNA: TGTGCCAGCAGCTTTGGATATCTAGCGGGGCCATCCTCTGGGGCCAACGTCCTGACTTTC. Protein sequence: CASSFGYLAGPSSGANVLTF.

This clonotype was seen many times. V gene TRBV10-3 combines with J gene TRBJ2-7; TRBD1 is a possible D gene (5 bases). The CDR3 runs 14 residues. The ends were cut back, 3 bases at V and 3 bases at J, with 12 bases in the middle. Germline V gene lookup returns CDR1 ENHRY and CDR2 SYGVKD. Here the CDR3 reads CAISEKTRDYEQYF. Written as DNA, the CDR3 is TGTGCCATCAGTGAAAAAACCAGGGACTACGAGCAGTACTTC.

The rearrangement links TRBV4-1 to TRBJ2-1, with D tentatively TRBD2 (5 bases). This CDR3 has 13 amino acids. Between the trimmed V and J ends, which lost 3 bases and 9 bases, there was a span of 12 bases. Per germline, CDR1 MGHRA and CDR2 YSYEKL. The CDR3 DNA reads as TGCGCCAGCAGCCAGATTCCCCGGGGTGAGCAGTTCTTC. It encodes CASSQIPRGEQFF.

The chain couples TRBV5-8 to TRBJ1-1, with D hard to call. Germline V gives CDR1 SGHTS, CDR2 YDEGEE. V gave up 5 bases and J gave up 2 bases, with 13 bases separating them. This CDR3 spans 14 amino acids. The CDR3 region is CASSPQTGNTEAFF. The CDR3 DNA is TGTGCCAGCAGTCCTCAGACGGGAAACACTGAAGCTTTCTTT.

This clonotype has more than one count but fewer than ten. The V and J genes are TRBV10-3 and TRBJ2-2; D gene unclear. V lost 8 bases, J lost 0 bases, and 13 bases lay in between. Germline CDR1 is ENHRY and CDR2 is SYGVKD. There are 15 residues in the CDR3. As DNA, the CDR3 is TGTGCCATCTCCAAGGACGAAGCGAACACCGGGGAGCTGTTTTTT. Translated, it gives CAISKDEANTGELFF.

The table lists this clonotype with many counts. The chain recombines TRBV7-8 with TRBJ1-5, with D uncertain. Per germline, CDR1 SGHVS and CDR2 FQNEAQ. V shed 5 bases and J shed 4 bases, with 18 bases lying between them. The CDR3 has 16 amino acids. The CDR3 spells CASSPETGVQNQPQHF. The CDR3, as DNA: TGTGCCAGCAGCCCGGAGACCGGGGTTCAGAATCAGCCCCAGCATTTT. Based on the CDR3 plus reference TRBV7-8 and TRBJ1-5, the full variable domain is GAGVSQSPRYKVAKRGQDVALRCDPISGHVSLFWYQQALGQGPEFLTYFQNEAQLDKSGLPSDRFFAERPEGSVSTLKIQRTQQEDSAVYLCASSPETGVQNQPQHFGDGTRLSIL.

The gene calls are TRBV25-1 and TRBJ1-6; 11 nucleotides align to TRBD1. V lost 2 bases to trimming and J lost 0 bases; unmatched junction nucleotides: 6. The CDR3 runs to 19 residues. Per the germline V gene, CDR1 is MGHDK and CDR2 is SYGVNS. CDR3 loop: CASSEPGTGGGSYNSPLHF. CDR3 sequence (DNA): TGTGCCAGCAGTGAACCCGGGACAGGGGGGGGCTCCTATAATTCACCCCTCCACTTT.

This clonotype appeared a single time. The chain has TRBV6-6 and TRBJ2-7, with 8 nucleotides matching TRBD1. There are 14 residues in the CDR3. V was pared by 0 bases and J by 7 bases, with 5 bases of the junction left unmatched. The germline V gene encodes CDR1 MNHNY and CDR2 SVGAGI (reference sequence). CDR3 sequence reads: CASSYSDRVEEQYV. CDR3 coding DNA: TGTGCCAGCAGTTACTCGGACAGGGTAGAAGAGCAGTACGTC.

The V gene is TRBV6-5, the J gene TRBJ1-5; D is unclear. This CDR3 spans 14 amino acids. Trimming removed 2 bases from V and 5 bases from J, with 10 bases in between. Germline lookup yields CDR1 MNHEY and CDR2 SVGAGI. CDR3 region: CASSYVSGDQPQHF. The CDR3 coding sequence is TGTGCCAGCAGTTACGTTTCCGGGGATCAGCCCCAGCATTTT.

At least ten counts were recorded for this clonotype. The chain employs TRBV28 and TRBJ2-2, with TRBD1 matching over 7 bases. From germline, CDR1 is MDHEN and CDR2 SYDVKM. CDR3 length: 15 amino acids. After removal of 6 bases from V and 1 base from J, the junction contained 5 bases not matched to a gene. In DNA, the CDR3 is TGTGCCAGCAGATCGGACAGGAAGAACACCGGGGAGCTGTTTTTT. As protein: CASRSDRKNTGELFF.

The chain uses TRBV15 and TRBJ2-2; no reliable D call. The length of the CDR3 is 13 residues. V was trimmed by 0 bases and J by 6 bases, leaving 5 bases between them. The germline gives CDR1 LNHNV, CDR2 YYDKDF (reference sequence). The CDR3 spells CATSRDNPGELFF. In DNA form, the CDR3 reads TGTGCCACCAGCAGAGATAACCCCGGGGAGCTGTTTTTT.

This clonotype came up many times. The chain couples TRBV7-2 to TRBJ2-1, with a weak D call TRBD2 (5 bases). Between the trimmed V and J ends, which lost 8 bases and 6 bases, there was a span of 17 bases. The germline V gene has CDR1 SGHTA and CDR2 FQGNSA. The CDR3 consists of 14 residues. The CDR3 region is CASSGAGALNEQFF. As DNA, the CDR3 is TGTGCCAGCTCCGGCGCGGGTGCCCTCAATGAGCAGTTCTTC.

The rearrangement uses TRBV24-1 and TRBJ2-3, with 14 bases lining up with TRBD2. Germline loops: CDR1 KGHDR, CDR2 SFDVKD. J was trimmed by 0 bases and V by 12 bases; bases with no gene match: 16. CDR3 length: 19 residues. In DNA form, the CDR3 reads TGTGCCGCCAAGTCATCTTTTAGGACTAGCGGGGGGAGCACAGATACGCAGTATTTT. Its translation is CAAKSSFRTSGGSTDTQYF.

Turning to this clonotype: This may be a read error: a much more frequent sequence differs by one nucleotide. CDR3 coding DNA: TGTGCCGGCAGTCTGGGACAGGGAAGCAGTCAGCCCCAGCATTTT. Its protein product is CAGSLGQGSSQPQHF. The genes are TRBV6-1 and TRBJ1-5, with 9 positions matching TRBD1. Germline values: CDR1 MNHNS, CDR2 SASEGT. CDR3 size: 15 residues.

The chain links TRBV9 to TRBJ2-2; D is uncertain. CDR3 size: 16 residues. The V gene lost 2 bases and the J gene lost 0 bases, with 11 bases spanning the gap. CDR1 SGDLS and CDR2 YYNGEE come from the germline V gene. CDR3 sequence reads: CASSVWVWANTGELFF. CDR3 sequence (DNA): TGTGCCAGCAGCGTGTGGGTGTGGGCGAACACCGGGGAGCTGTTTTTT.

A remark on this clonotype: Compared with germline, one end of the junction differs, possibly owing to a read error. This sequence joins TRBV28 and TRBJ2-3; D not resolved. Germline lookup yields CDR1 MDHEN and CDR2 SYDVKM. CDR3 length: 15 residues. The CDR3 loop is CVSSLDGLHTDTQYF. CDR3 nucleotides: TGTGTCAGCAGTTTAGACGGCCTTCACACAGATACGCAGTATTTT.